The 29 T cell receptor beta chains below all came from one sample that was sequenced in a study of T cells in Graves' hyperthyroidism and ophthalmopathy. Amplified TCR beta CDR3 regions derived from RNA transcripts. The HTBI primer set was used in a first-round RT-PCR of the TCR CDR3. TCRdb re-called the multiplex PCR reads through MiXCR, storing one row per CDR3 protein. The profile shows over 250,000 distinct CDR3 sequences, less than 30% of them singletons. Sequences were obtained from blood. The receptors were gathered from a man between 35 and 55 years old with Graves' hyperthyroidism that later progressed to Graves' ophthalmopathy.

This clonotype occurred many times. The chain joins TRBV7-2 to TRBJ2-7; D unresolved. The V and J ends lost 1 base and 3 bases respectively, with 4 bases between them. The CDR3 is 12 residues long. The germline CDR1 and CDR2 sequences are SGHTA and FQGNSA. The CDR3, as DNA: TGTGCCAGCAGCTTAGATTACTACGAGCAGTACTTC. Protein product: CASSLDYYEQYF.

The chain has TRBV6-1 and TRBJ2-4; D ambiguous. Germline assignment: CDR1 MNHNS and CDR2 SASEGT. Trimming cost V 5 bases and J 7 bases, with 15 bases left between them. CDR3 length equals 14 residues. The CDR3 bases are TGTGCCAGCAGTCCAGTTTCGCTATCGAACATTCAGTACTTC. It codes for CASSPVSLSNIQYF.

In this sample, this clonotype turned up many times. The rearrangement uses TRBV5-6 and TRBJ1-3; TRBD1 matches 7 bases. Unmatched junction bases numbered 14, after V lost 1 base and J lost 7 bases. The CDR3 has 17 amino acids. Per the germline V gene, CDR1 is SGHDT and CDR2 is YYEEEE. The CDR3 DNA is TGTGCCAGCAGCTTGTGGGGCTTCGGACAGGTTAGGAACACCATATATTTT. Translation gives CASSLWGFGQVRNTIYF.

This clonotype has a count of ten or more. The chain joins TRBV12-3 or TRBV12-4 to TRBJ1-1; 7 positions agree with TRBD1. Unmatched junction bases numbered 11, after V lost 1 base and J lost 3 bases. The CDR3 is made up of 17 amino acids. This CDR3 reads CASSLGRGGGLDTEAFF. CDR3 nucleotide sequence: TGTGCCAGCAGTTTAGGGAGGGGAGGGGGCCTAGACACTGAAGCTTTCTTT.

The chain joins TRBV19 to TRBJ2-4, with TRBD2 matching 9 bases. Per germline, CDR1 LNHDA and CDR2 SQIVND (reference sequence). This CDR3 region has 13 residues. Losses at the gene ends were 6 bases for V and 7 bases for J; bases not matched to a gene: 4. The CDR3 here is CASSASGMNIQYF. The CDR3 DNA is TGTGCCAGTAGCGCTAGCGGGATGAACATTCAGTACTTC.

For the CDR3, the DNA is TGTGCCATCAGTGCTTCGCTCTCCTACGAGCAGTACTTC. Translation gives CAISASLSYEQYF. The rearrangement joins TRBV10-3 to TRBJ2-7; unclear D gene. The CDR3 extends over 13 amino acids. CDR1 ENHRY and CDR2 SYGVKD come from the germline V gene. Trimming pared 4 bases from V and 0 bases from J, leaving 7 bases between.

In its sample, this clonotype was seen many times. Possible read error: a much larger clone is one base away. The CDR3 DNA sequence: TGTGCCAGCAGACAGGGGAATAGCAATCAGCCCCAGCATTTT. Protein sequence: CASRQGNSNQPQHF. This chain links TRBV6-1 with TRBJ1-5, with 7 bases aligning to TRBD1. The trim removed 6 bases at V and 0 bases at J, leaving 2 bases unmatched. The CDR3 loop spans 14 amino acids. Germline values: CDR1 MNHNS, CDR2 SASEGT.

This clonotype was detected ten times or more. The CDR3 is CASSLGPPPNYGYTF. The CDR3 region has the DNA TGTGCCAGCAGTTTAGGACCGCCTCCTAACTATGGCTACACCTTC. The rearrangement links TRBV28 to TRBJ1-2; D is unclear. The CDR3 consists of 15 residues. Germline-derived CDR1 and CDR2 are MDHEN and SYDVKM. V shed 2 bases and J shed 0 bases, with 10 bases lying between them.

This rearrangement joins TRBV20-1 to TRBJ2-2; 13 nucleotides match TRBD2. This CDR3 spans 15 amino acids. CDR1 and CDR2 from the germline V gene are DFQATT and SNEGSKA (reference sequence). V was pared by 4 bases and J by 7 bases, with 6 bases of the junction left unmatched. Here the CDR3 reads CSATTSGRDSGELFF. CDR3 nucleotide sequence: TGCAGTGCTACTACTAGCGGGAGGGATAGCGGGGAGCTGTTTTTT.

This clonotype was recorded many times. V usage is TRBV27 and J usage is TRBJ2-7, with 9 bases identical to TRBD1. This CDR3 contains 15 residues. Germline CDR1 and CDR2: MNHEY and SMNVEV (reference sequence). V shed 6 bases and J 5 bases; nucleotides not matched to a gene: 11. As DNA, the CDR3 is TGTGCCAGCAGACCAAACCGGGACAGGGTGCACGAGCAGTACTTC. Translated: CASRPNRDRVHEQYF.

The chain is built from TRBV6-2 or TRBV6-3 and TRBJ1-1; 9 bases match TRBD1. The CDR3 sequence is 15 residues long. CDR1 MNHEY and CDR2 SVGEGT come from the germline V gene. The V gene end was trimmed by 7 bases and the J gene end by 4 bases; junction bases not matched to a gene: 10. The CDR3 nucleotides read TGTGCCAGCAACAGGGGAGGGACAGGGACCACTGAAGCTTTCTTT. Translated: CASNRGGTGTTEAFF.

In its sample, this clonotype was seen many times. V usage is TRBV5-1 and J usage is TRBJ2-5; 9 bases line up with TRBD2. V was pared by 0 bases and J by 0 bases, with 3 bases of the junction left unmatched. The CDR3 runs 16 residues. Germline assignment: CDR1 SGHRS and CDR2 YFSETQ. The CDR3 nucleotides are TGCGCCAGCAGCTTGGGGCCTAGCGGGAACCAAGAGACCCAGTACTTC. Translation gives CASSLGPSGNQETQYF.

This clonotype was recorded only once. J is TRBJ2-7 and V is TRBV11-2, with 8 bases fitting TRBD1. The J segment lost 4 bases and the V segment lost 1 base, leaving 18 bases of the junction unmatched. The CDR3 sequence is 19 residues long. CDR1 is SGHAT and CDR2 is FQNNGV in the germline V gene. The CDR3 DNA is TGTGCCAGCAGCTTAGTCTCCCAGGGGGCGGGCTCGCGGCGATACGAGCAGTACTTC. This codes for CASSLVSQGAGSRRYEQYF.

This clonotype was observed at least ten times. The chain combines TRBV3-1 with TRBJ2-7; tentatively, D is TRBD1 or TRBD2 (5 bases each). Trimming took 4 bases from V and 7 from J, leaving 14 bases between them. Germline V gene data show CDR1 as LGHDT and CDR2 as YNNKEL (reference sequence). This CDR3 is built from 13 residues. This CDR3 is CASSLGRTREQYF. In DNA, the CDR3 is TGTGCCAGCAGCCTGGGACGAACTCGGGAGCAGTACTTC.

The V call is TRBV12-3 or TRBV12-4, the J call TRBJ2-3; TRBD2 matches at 7 bases. The CDR3 runs to 16 residues. V lost 2 bases to trimming and J lost 0 bases; unmatched junction nucleotides: 5. The CDR3 loop reads CASSLRASGSTDTQYF. The DNA of the CDR3 is TGTGCCAGCAGTTTAAGGGCTAGCGGAAGCACAGATACGCAGTATTTT.

In this sample, this clonotype turned up many times. The chain carries TRBV12-3 or TRBV12-4 and TRBJ2-1, with 8 bases fitting TRBD2. This CDR3 has 17 residues. Unmatched junction bases numbered 9, after V lost 5 bases and J lost 0 bases. CDR3: CASSPRPRGVSYNEQFF. The CDR3 DNA sequence: TGTGCCAGCAGTCCCCGGCCGCGGGGGGTCTCCTACAATGAGCAGTTCTTC.

This clonotype came up many times. The chain has TRBV11-2 and TRBJ2-2; TRBD2 is a possible D gene (6 bases). The germline V gene encodes CDR1 SGHAT and CDR2 FQNNGV. V was shortened by 6 bases and J by 7 bases, with 12 bases between the two germline ends. The CDR3 spans 13 residues. This CDR3 reads CASSSREHGELFF. The CDR3 nucleotides are TGTGCCAGCAGTTCCCGGGAGCACGGGGAGCTGTTTTTT.

This clonotype was picked up many times. The V and J genes are TRBV7-8 and TRBJ2-7; 9 bases are shared with TRBD2. J was trimmed by 4 bases and V by 6 bases; bases with no gene match: 10. The germline V gene encodes CDR1 SGHVS and CDR2 FQNEAQ. This CDR3 has 15 amino acids. The DNA for the CDR3 is TGTGCCAGCAGTTCTCCCCGGACTAGCGCGTACGAGCAGTACTTC. Residues: CASSSPRTSAYEQYF.

This clonotype showed up many times. V usage is TRBV12-3 or TRBV12-4 and J usage is TRBJ2-7, with 8 bases lining up with TRBD2. V lost 6 bases to trimming and J lost 3 bases; unmatched junction nucleotides: 7. The CDR3 length is 14 residues. CDR3 sequence (DNA): TGTGCCAGCAGGGCCCCGGGACTAGTCTACGAGCAGTACTTC. Its protein is CASRAPGLVYEQYF.

At least ten counts were recorded for this clonotype. The J gene is TRBJ1-3, the V gene TRBV6-5; D call uncertain. Germline V gene data show CDR1 as MNHEY and CDR2 as SVGAGI. Trimming removed 2 bases at V and 2 bases at J, with 13 bases between. This CDR3 contains 16 residues. The CDR3 is CASSYEAISPGNTIYF. The CDR3 bases are TGTGCCAGCAGTTACGAGGCAATTTCACCTGGAAACACCATATATTTT.

This clonotype was observed a handful of times. The J gene is TRBJ2-5, the V gene TRBV9, with 8 nucleotides matching TRBD2. This CDR3 has 15 amino acids. Germline assignment: CDR1 SGDLS and CDR2 YYNGEE. V was clipped by 4 bases and J by 5 bases; unmatched bases: 10. CDR3 loop: CASSLSGSREETQYF. The CDR3 region has the DNA TGTGCCAGCAGCTTAAGCGGGAGTCGGGAGGAGACCCAGTACTTC. Combining the CDR3 with reference TRBV9 and TRBJ2-5 gives the whole variable domain DSGVTQTPKHLITATGQRVTLRCSPRSGDLSVYWYQQSLDQGLQFLIQYYNGEERAKGNILERFSAQQFPDLHSELNLSSLELGDSALYFCASSLSGSREETQYFGPGTRLLVL.

This clonotype turned up a few times. The V and J genes are TRBV6-1 and TRBJ1-1; 8 nucleotides agree with TRBD1. The V gene end was trimmed by 3 bases and the J gene end by 1 base; junction bases not matched to a gene: 1. The length of the CDR3 is 14 residues. Germline V gives CDR1 MNHNS, CDR2 SASEGT. The CDR3 spells CASSDDRGNTEAFF. The CDR3 DNA reads as TGTGCCAGCAGTGATGACAGGGGGAACACTGAAGCTTTCTTT.

V is TRBV6-2 or TRBV6-3 and J is TRBJ1-1, with D maybe TRBD1 (6 bases). The germline gives CDR1 MNHEY, CDR2 SVGEGT. V lost 7 bases to trimming and J lost 1 base, with 16 bases between them. The CDR3 has 15 amino acids. CDR3 DNA sequence: TGTGCCAGCACCCGACCGGGACACCGGAACACTGAAGCTTTCTTT. Translation gives CASTRPGHRNTEAFF.

This clonotype was found many times. The rearrangement uses TRBV20-1 and TRBJ1-5; TRBD1 aligns across 7 bases. Trimming cost V 6 bases and J 1 base; bases outside gene matches: 0. CDR3 size: 12 residues. Looked up from germline, CDR1 is DFQATT and CDR2 is SNEGSKA (reference sequence). This chain's CDR3 is CSAGQSNQPQHF. The CDR3 DNA reads as TGCAGTGCGGGACAGAGCAATCAGCCCCAGCATTTT.

This chain joins TRBV4-1 and TRBJ1-5, with unresolved D. This CDR3 has 15 residues. Trimming cost V 0 bases and J 4 bases, with 10 bases left between them. Germline values: CDR1 MGHRA, CDR2 YSYEKL. The CDR3 region has the DNA TGCGCCAGCAGCCAAGAATTCCCCGCAAATCAGCCCCAGCATTTT. This encodes CASSQEFPANQPQHF.

This clonotype was detected many times. The rearrangement links TRBV12-3 or TRBV12-4 to TRBJ1-1, with D unclear. This CDR3 region has 14 residues. The ends were cut back, 3 bases at V and 1 base at J, with 9 bases in the middle. The DNA for the CDR3 is TGTGCCAGCAGTTTGGCGGGCGGGAACACTGAAGCTTTCTTT. Translation gives CASSLAGGNTEAFF.

This clonotype was detected many times. This may be a read error, as it is one base from a much larger clone. The chain joins TRBV6-5 to TRBJ2-5; the match to TRBD2 covers 10 bases. Trimming cost V 4 bases and J 5 bases; bases outside gene matches: 4. The CDR3 extends over 14 amino acids. Germline V gene data show CDR1 as MNHEY and CDR2 as SVGAGI. CDR3 region: CASSSSGSWETQYF. The CDR3, as DNA: TGTGCCAGCAGTTCTAGCGGGAGTTGGGAGACCCAGTACTTC.

The genes are TRBV2 and TRBJ2-7, with TRBD2 as a possible D gene (6 bases). Trimming removed 10 bases from V and 2 bases from J, with 15 bases in between. The CDR3 is 13 amino acids. Germline values: CDR1 SNHLY, CDR2 FYNNEI. The CDR3: CATGGAVTYEQYF. DNA of the CDR3: TGTGCCACCGGCGGGGCGGTTACCTACGAGCAGTACTTC.

This clonotype was observed many times. The J gene is TRBJ2-7, the V gene TRBV20-1; TRBD1 matches at 10 bases. This CDR3 is 17 amino acids long. The V gene's germline CDR1 is DFQATT and CDR2 SNEGSKA (reference sequence). V shed 6 bases and J 1 base; nucleotides not matched to a gene: 15. The CDR3 DNA follows: TGCAGTGCCATACAGCTGTATACGGGACAGGGGTCCTACGAGCAGTACTTC. It translates to CSAIQLYTGQGSYEQYF.